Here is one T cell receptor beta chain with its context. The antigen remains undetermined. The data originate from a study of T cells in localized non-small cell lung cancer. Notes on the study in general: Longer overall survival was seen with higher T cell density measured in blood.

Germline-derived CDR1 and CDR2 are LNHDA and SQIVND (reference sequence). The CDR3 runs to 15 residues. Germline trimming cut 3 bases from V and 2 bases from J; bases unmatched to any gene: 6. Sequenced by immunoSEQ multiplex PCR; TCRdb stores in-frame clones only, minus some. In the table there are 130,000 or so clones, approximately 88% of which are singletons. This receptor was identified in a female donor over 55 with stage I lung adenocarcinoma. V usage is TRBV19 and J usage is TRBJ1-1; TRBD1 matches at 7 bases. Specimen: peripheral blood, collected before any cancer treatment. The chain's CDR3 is CASSIEAGGNTEAFF. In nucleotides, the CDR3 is TGTGCCAGTAGTATTGAGGCAGGGGGTAACACTGAAGCTTTCTTT.